This T cell receptor (beta chain) appears in the sequencing data of a study of OX40 agonist ivuxolimab in advanced cancers. Across the whole study: Dose-escalation patients suffered from hepatocellular carcinoma, melanoma, renal cell or head and neck cancer. The mean age was roughly 60 years, ranging from about 20 to 90, with less than 90% of participants male.

Germline lookup yields CDR1 LGHNA and CDR2 YNFKEQ. V shed 4 bases and J 5 bases; nucleotides not matched to a gene: 3. This CDR3 region has 15 residues. Measured with immunoSEQ multiplex PCR; TCRdb has only the in-frame clones, and not every one. The table records about 53,000 clones, 70% to 85% of them present only once. The sample here was CD4+ or CD8+ T cells sorted from blood, taken in a trial of the OX40 agonist ivuxolimab. The chain employs TRBV4-2 and TRBJ2-1; TRBD1 aligns across 12 bases. The TCR originated in an adult with an advanced solid tumor such as melanoma, head and neck, liver or kidney cancer. DNA for the CDR3: TGTGCCAGCAGCCCGGGACAGGGGGCGGACAATGAGCAGTTCTTC. Amino acid sequence: CASSPGQGADNEQFF.